This record covers a single T cell receptor beta chain. No cognate antigen has been identified for it. There are no base qualities to consult, and no much larger clone falls within one base. Sequencing took place on an Illumina NovaSeq 6000. cDNA libraries for TCRalpha and TCRbeta were prepared by 5'RACE using constant-segment primers, with sample barcodes and unique molecular identifiers added. RNA was extracted from every sample with Trizol reagent. Amplification of the libraries took two PCR steps, and the second step added a second sample barcode plus Illumina TruSeq adapters. Sequencing of libraries was performed on an Illumina NovaSeq with 2 x 150 bp paired-end reads. Concerning the study's data processing: Reads were demultiplexed and collapsed into UMI-guided consensus sequences with migec v1.2.7. Using mixcr v2.1.11, UMI consensuses were aligned to TRA and TRB V and J templates and then assembled into clonotypes. A clonotype was counted as expanded or contracted only if both edgeR and NoisET called the change significant, with noise models trained on biological replicates. For edgeR calls, the cutoffs were a false discovery rate-adjusted p below 0.01 and a log2 fold-change threshold of 1. PCA with hierarchical clustering of max-normalized trajectories of the 1000 most abundant clonotypes was used as exploratory dynamics analysis. Separately sequenced CD4+ and CD8+ repertoires were used to assign a CD4 or CD8 phenotype to each responding clone. TCRdb redid the processing of the public reads, applying fastp at Q25 and MiXCR, and retained in-frame beta chains. Each entry is one CDR3 protein sequence, shown with its most common DNA and genes. Clone size and V and J calls follow TCRdb, not the original study. Across this sample there are a few hundred thousand distinct CDR3 sequences, with around 28% seen only once. The leading ten clones occupy roughly 13% of the sample.

This entry comes from a study of T-cell memory formation after mild COVID-19 (TCRdb year 2021). With respect to the entire study: TCR sequence clusters from the two donors were largely donor specific. Longitudinal TCRalpha and TCRbeta repertoire sequencing tracked T-cell clones expanding and contracting after mild COVID-19 in two donors. Two young, previously healthy adult volunteers, one female and one male, were included in the cohort. General study outcomes and caveats: SARS-CoV-2 specificity of the second-wave clones peaking on day 37 was not confirmed. Clones contracting from day 15 to 85 had balanced CD4/CD8 phenotypes, while a second wave expanding from day 15 to 37 was biased towards CD4+. Some responding clones were found in pre-infection memory, which suggests that pre-existing cross-reactive memory T cells took part in the SARS-CoV-2 response. Only a couple of mild cases were covered by the study, and larger cohorts that include severe cases with pre-infection samples were considered necessary. Contracting CD4+ clones turned up mainly in the CM and EM memory subsets, whereas EMRA was where CD8+ clones were enriched.

V and J are truncated by 4 bases and 5 bases respectively, leaving an intervening sequence of 22 bases. Per the germline V gene, KGHDR is the CDR1 and SFDVKD is the CDR2. The CDR3 measures 18 amino acids from cysteine to phenylalanine. The retained sequence is limited to the CDR3, 54 bases, with the frame set at the first base. Ficoll-Paque density gradient centrifugation was used to isolate PBMCs. This clonotype was obtained from an adult woman who had mild COVID-19 (a few samples of this study predate the infection). The sample titles of this study are shuffled in the database, so cell type and time point are left out; the donor was told from shared clones. The V and J segments used are TRBV24-1 and TRBJ2-2; the D gene may be TRBD1 or TRBD2, since each aligns over 5 bases. Sequencing was carried out using PBMCs or a T cell subset sorted from them (not recorded which). The sequenced DNA is TGTGCCACCAGTGACGTTATGGGTCGGGACGGTAAAACCGGGGAGCTGTTTTTT. The translation is CATSDVMGRDGKTGELFF.